This T cell receptor (beta chain) was documented in a study of blood T cell repertoires in COVID-19. The junction had 7 bases not matched to a gene; V was cut back by 7 bases and J by 7 bases. This CDR3 has 15 residues. Per germline, CDR1 LNHDA and CDR2 SQIVND (reference sequence). Produced via immunoSEQ multiplex PCR; TCRdb's table is partial and in-frame only. This table holds some 350,000 clones, around 91% found once. The chain recombines TRBV19 with TRBJ2-2; 12 nucleotides line up with TRBD2. Material for sequencing was PBMCs or T cells enriched from blood (not recorded which). This TCR derives from a man aged 18 to 30 who had recovered from COVID-19. The CDR3 nucleotides read TGTGCCAGTACCCGACTAGCGGGAGCAAACGGGGAGCTGTTTTTT. Residues: CASTRLAGANGELFF.